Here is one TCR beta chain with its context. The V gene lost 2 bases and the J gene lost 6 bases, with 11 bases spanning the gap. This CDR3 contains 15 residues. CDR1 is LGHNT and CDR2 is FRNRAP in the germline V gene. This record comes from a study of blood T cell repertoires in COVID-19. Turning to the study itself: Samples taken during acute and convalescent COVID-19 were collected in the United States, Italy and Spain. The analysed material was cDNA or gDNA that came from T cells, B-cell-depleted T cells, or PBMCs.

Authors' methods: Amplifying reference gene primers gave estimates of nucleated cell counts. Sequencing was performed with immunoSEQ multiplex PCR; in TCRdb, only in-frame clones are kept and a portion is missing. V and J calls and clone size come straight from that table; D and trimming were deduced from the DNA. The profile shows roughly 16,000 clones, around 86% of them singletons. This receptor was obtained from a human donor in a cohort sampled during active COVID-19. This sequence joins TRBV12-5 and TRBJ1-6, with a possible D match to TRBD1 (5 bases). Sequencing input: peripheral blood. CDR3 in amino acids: CASGLLGAANSPLHF. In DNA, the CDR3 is TGTGCTAGTGGTTTGCTAGGGGCAGCTAATTCACCCCTCCACTTT.